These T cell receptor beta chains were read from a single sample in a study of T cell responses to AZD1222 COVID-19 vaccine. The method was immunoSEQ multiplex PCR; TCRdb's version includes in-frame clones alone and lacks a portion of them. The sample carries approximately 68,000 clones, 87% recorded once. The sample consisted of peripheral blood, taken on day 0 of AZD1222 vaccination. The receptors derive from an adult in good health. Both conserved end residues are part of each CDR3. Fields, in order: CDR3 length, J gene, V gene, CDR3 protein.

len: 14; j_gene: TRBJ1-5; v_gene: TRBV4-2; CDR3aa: CASSQEGDNQPQHF
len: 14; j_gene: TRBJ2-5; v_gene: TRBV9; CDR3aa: CASSVPSLQETQYF
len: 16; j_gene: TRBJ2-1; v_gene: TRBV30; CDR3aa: CAWSVFRGRSYNEQFF
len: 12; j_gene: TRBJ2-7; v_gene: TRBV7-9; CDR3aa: CASGLGDGEQYF
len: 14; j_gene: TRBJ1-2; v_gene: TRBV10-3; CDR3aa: CAIRGQGSVYGYTF
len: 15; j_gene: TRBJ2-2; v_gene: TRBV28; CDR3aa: CASSPRQGPFGELFF
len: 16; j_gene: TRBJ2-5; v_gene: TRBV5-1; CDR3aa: CASSFILAGGAETQYF
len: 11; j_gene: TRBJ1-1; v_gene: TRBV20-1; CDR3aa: CSAQHPRGAFF
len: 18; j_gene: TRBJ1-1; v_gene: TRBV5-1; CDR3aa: CASSLGDGGYLMNTEAFF
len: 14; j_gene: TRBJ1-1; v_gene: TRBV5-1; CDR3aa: CASSLVLGNTEAFF
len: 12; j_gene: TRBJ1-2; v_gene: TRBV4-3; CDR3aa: CASSQDLGDYTF
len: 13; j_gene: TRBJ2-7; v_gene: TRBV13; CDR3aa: CASSLGQSYEQYF
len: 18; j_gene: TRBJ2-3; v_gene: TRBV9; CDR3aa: CASSVDWGGNFYTDTQYF
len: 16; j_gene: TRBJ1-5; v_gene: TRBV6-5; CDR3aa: CASSYSTAGAGGPQHF
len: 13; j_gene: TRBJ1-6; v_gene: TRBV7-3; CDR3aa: CASSLLRNSPLHF
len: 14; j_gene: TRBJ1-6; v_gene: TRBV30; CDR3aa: CAWSVPGSNSPLHF
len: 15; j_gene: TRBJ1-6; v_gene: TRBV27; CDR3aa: CASSLSGDRISPLHF
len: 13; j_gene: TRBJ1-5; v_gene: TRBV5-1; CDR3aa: CASSADGGQPQHF
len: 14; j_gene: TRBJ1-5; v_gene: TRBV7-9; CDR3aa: CASSLGDGQQPQHF
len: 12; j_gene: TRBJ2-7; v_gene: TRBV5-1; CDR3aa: CASSLEGFGQYF
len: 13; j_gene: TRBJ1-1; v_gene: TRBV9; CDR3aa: CASRAKETDEAFF
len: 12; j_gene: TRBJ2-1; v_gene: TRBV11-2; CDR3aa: CASSAPLNEQFF